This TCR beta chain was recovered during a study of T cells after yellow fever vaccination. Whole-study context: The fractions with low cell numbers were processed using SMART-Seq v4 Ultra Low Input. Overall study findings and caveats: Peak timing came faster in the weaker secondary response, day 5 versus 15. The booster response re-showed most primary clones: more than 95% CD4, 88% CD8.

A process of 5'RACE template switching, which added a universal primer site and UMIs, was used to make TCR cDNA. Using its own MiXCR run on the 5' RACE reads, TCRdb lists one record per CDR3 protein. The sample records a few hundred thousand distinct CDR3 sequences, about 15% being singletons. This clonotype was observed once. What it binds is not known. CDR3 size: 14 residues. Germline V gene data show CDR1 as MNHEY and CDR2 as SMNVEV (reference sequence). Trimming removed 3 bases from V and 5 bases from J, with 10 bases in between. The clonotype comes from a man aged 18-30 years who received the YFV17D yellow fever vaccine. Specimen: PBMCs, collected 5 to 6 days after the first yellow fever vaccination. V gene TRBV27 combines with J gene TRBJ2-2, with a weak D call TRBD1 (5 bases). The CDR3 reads CASSFLGQTGELFF. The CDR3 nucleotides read TGTGCCAGCAGTTTTTTGGGGCAAACCGGGGAGCTGTTTTTT.